This T cell receptor (beta chain) comes out of a study of cytomegalovirus exposure and HLA in healthy donors. Per the germline V gene, CDR1 is SGHNT and CDR2 is YYREEE (reference sequence). The ends were cut back, 4 bases at V and 0 bases at J, with 13 bases in the middle. This CDR3 is 15 amino acids long. PCR primers comprised 60 Vbeta and 13 Jbeta primers. Only in-frame clones appear in the TCRdb table, and some are missing; sequencing was by immunoSEQ multiplex PCR. This table has about 120,000 clones, around 70% appearing once. The chain joins TRBV5-4 to TRBJ1-2; TRBD1 is a possible D gene (6 bases). The sequence came from a woman between 35 and 50 years old in good health and CMV-seropositive. Sequenced sample: PBMCs. The CDR3 bases are TGTGCCAGCAGCACCCGGACAGAAACTAACTATGGCTACACCTTC. This encodes CASSTRTETNYGYTF.